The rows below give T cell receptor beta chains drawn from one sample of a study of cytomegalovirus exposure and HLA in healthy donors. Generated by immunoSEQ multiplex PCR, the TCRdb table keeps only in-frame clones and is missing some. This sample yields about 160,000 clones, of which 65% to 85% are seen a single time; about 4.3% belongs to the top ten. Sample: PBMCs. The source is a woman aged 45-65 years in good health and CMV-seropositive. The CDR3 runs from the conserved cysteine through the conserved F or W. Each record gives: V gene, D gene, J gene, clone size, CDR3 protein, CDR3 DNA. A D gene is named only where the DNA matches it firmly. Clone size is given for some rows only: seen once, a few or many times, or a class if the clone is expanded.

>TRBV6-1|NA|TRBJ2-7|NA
CASRISGSVGYEQYF
TGTGCCAGTCGTATCTCCGGGTCGGTGGGCTACGAGCAGTACTTC
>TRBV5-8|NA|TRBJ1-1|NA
CASSPTGRGAFF
TGTGCCAGCAGCCCCACAGGGAGGGGAGCTTTCTTT
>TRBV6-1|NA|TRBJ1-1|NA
CATWTAFGNTEAFF
TGTGCCACCTGGACAGCTTTTGGAAATACTGAAGCTTTCTTT
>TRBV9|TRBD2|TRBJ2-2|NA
CASSVVSGGTGELFF
TGTGCCAGCAGCGTAGTCTCGGGGGGAACCGGGGAGCTGTTTTTT
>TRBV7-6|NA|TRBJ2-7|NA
CASSLDRVGYEQYF
TGTGCCAGCAGCTTAGACAGGGTGGGCTACGAGCAGTACTTC
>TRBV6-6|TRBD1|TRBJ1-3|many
CASRTGRPSSGNTIYF
TGTGCCAGCAGGACAGGGCGCCCAAGCTCTGGAAACACCATATATTTT
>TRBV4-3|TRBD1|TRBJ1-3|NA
CASSQGTGGNTIYF
TGCGCCAGCAGCCAAGGGACAGGGGGAAACACCATATATTTT
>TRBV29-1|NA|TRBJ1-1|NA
CSVDRATNTEAFF
TGCAGCGTTGACAGGGCCACAAACACTGAAGCTTTCTTT
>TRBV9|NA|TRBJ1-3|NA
CASSVGGPGSGNTIYF
TGTGCCAGCAGCGTAGGGGGGCCGGGGTCTGGAAACACCATATATTTT
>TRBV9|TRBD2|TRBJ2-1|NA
CASSPTPAGGPVGFF
TGTGCCAGCAGCCCAACCCCAGCGGGAGGGCCCGTTGGGTTCTTC
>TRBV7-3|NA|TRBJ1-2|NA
CASSPGGGGDYGYTF
TGTGCCAGCAGCCCGGGGGGAGGGGGGGACTATGGCTACACCTTC
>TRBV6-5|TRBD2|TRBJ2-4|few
CASSIPGGTIQYF
TGTGCCAGCAGTATCCCCGGGGGGACCATTCAGTACTTC
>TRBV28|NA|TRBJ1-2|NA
CASSLSGLNNYGYTF
TGTGCCAGCAGTCTGTCGGGACTAAATAACTATGGCTACACCTTC
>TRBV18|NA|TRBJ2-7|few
CASSEGATDPEQYF
TGTGCCAGCTCGGAGGGGGCCACCGATCCCGAGCAGTACTTC
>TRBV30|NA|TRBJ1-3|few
CAWSVQGNTIYF
TGTGCCTGGAGTGTACAGGGAAACACCATATATTTT
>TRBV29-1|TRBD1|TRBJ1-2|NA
CSVGTGTGENGYTF
TGCAGCGTTGGCACCGGGACAGGGGAAAATGGCTACACCTTC
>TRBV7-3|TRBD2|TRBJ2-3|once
CASSLAGGGDTQYF
TGTGCCAGCAGCCTAGCCGGGGGGGGAGATACGCAGTATTTT
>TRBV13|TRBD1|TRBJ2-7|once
CASSWGQGKQYF
TGTGCCAGCAGCTGGGGACAGGGGAAGCAGTACTTC
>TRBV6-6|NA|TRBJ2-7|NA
CASSREGPSYEQYF
TGTGCCAGCAGCCGCGAGGGTCCCTCCTACGAGCAGTACTTC
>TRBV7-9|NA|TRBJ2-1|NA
CASSLDWGTGEQFF
TGTGCCAGCAGCTTGGACTGGGGAACGGGTGAGCAGTTCTTC
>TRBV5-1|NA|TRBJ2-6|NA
CASSSMSSGANVLTF
TGCGCCAGCAGCTCTATGTCCTCTGGGGCCAACGTCCTGACTTTC
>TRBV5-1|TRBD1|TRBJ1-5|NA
CASSSTGGNQPQHF
TGCGCCAGCAGTTCCACAGGGGGCAATCAGCCCCAGCATTTT
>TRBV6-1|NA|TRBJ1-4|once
CASSGGGEKLFF
TGTGCCAGCTCGGGAGGAGGGGAAAAACTGTTTTTT
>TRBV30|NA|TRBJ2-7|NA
CAWSVSPYEQYF
TGTGCCTGGAGTGTAAGCCCCTACGAGCAGTACTTC
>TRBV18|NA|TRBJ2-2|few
CASSLQGTGELFF
TGTGCCAGCTCACTACAGGGCACCGGGGAGCTGTTTTTT